This entry lists 3 T cell receptor beta chains sequenced from one sample in a study of blood T cell repertoires in COVID-19. The data were produced by immunoSEQ multiplex PCR, yet TCRdb's version contains in-frame clones alone and is incomplete. The sample holds approximately 300,000 clones; over 75% are singletons and the top ten take over 9.5%. Sequences were obtained from PBMCs or T cells enriched from blood (not recorded which). The receptors originated from a woman aged 18-29 years who had recovered from COVID-19.

The chain employs TRBV6-9 and TRBJ2-7; 8 nucleotides align to TRBD1. Trimming at V came to 7 bases and at J to 2 bases, leaving 7 bases not matched to a gene. Germline CDR1 is MNHGY and CDR2 is SVAAGI. This CDR3 has 14 amino acids. The CDR3 nucleotides are TGTGCCAGCACCACAGGGGGTTCGACCTACGAGCAGTACTTC. Amino acid sequence: CASTTGGSTYEQYF.

The rearrangement uses TRBV10-3 and TRBJ2-7; 9 positions agree with TRBD2. Trimming removed 6 bases from V and 2 bases from J; junction bases left unmatched: 5. The CDR3 covers 14 residues. The V gene's germline CDR1 is ENHRY and CDR2 SYGVKD. CDR3 region: CAIRTSGATYEQYF. The DNA of the CDR3 is TGTGCCATCAGGACTAGCGGAGCCACCTACGAGCAGTACTTC.

This rearrangement joins TRBV30 to TRBJ2-6; D is possibly TRBD1 (5 bases). Trimming pared 2 bases from V and 1 base from J, leaving 6 bases between. The CDR3 is 14 amino acids. The V gene's germline CDR1 is GTSNPN and CDR2 SVGIG (reference sequence). CDR3 region: CAWSQGSGANVLTF. The CDR3 nucleotides read TGTGCCTGGAGTCAGGGATCTGGGGCCAACGTCCTGACTTTC. The complete variable domain, with remaining parts taken from reference TRBV30 and TRBJ2-6, reads SQTIHQWPATLVQPVGSPLSLECTVEGTSNPNLYWYRQAAGRGLQLLFYSVGIGQISSEVPQNLSASRPQDRQFILSSKKLLLSDSGFYLCAWSQGSGANVLTFGAGSRLTVL.